These 21 T cell receptor beta chains were sequenced from one sample in a study of chemoradiotherapy in HPV16-positive cancers. TCRdb's table, derived via immunoSEQ multiplex PCR, lists solely in-frame clones and lacks some. Among about 1,900 clones listed, 60% to 80% were seen once. The input for sequencing was tumor tissue, taken from a patient who underwent chemoradiotherapy. These receptors were collected from a human donor with HPV-associated anogenital cancer.

This chain links TRBV7-6 with TRBJ1-1; D may be TRBD1 (6 bases). V lost 4 bases to trimming and J lost 2 bases, with 11 bases between them. CDR1 and CDR2 (germline): SGHVS, FNYEAQ. The CDR3 spans 14 residues. The CDR3 reads CASSSQGSNTEAFF. The CDR3 nucleotides read TGTGCCAGCAGCTCCCAGGGGTCAAACACTGAAGCTTTCTTT. Full variable domain (outside the CDR3, taken from reference TRBV7-6 and TRBJ1-1): GAGVSQSPRYKVTKRGQDVALRCDPISGHVSLYWYRQALGQGPEFLTYFNYEAQQDKSGLPNDRFSAERPEGSISTLTIQRTEQRDSAMYRCASSSQGSNTEAFFGQGTRLTVV.

The chain joins TRBV11-2 to TRBJ2-5, with 9 nucleotides matching TRBD1. Germline trimming cut 0 bases from V and 4 bases from J; bases unmatched to any gene: 3. CDR3 length equals 15 residues. From germline, CDR1 is SGHAT and CDR2 FQNNGV. In DNA, the CDR3 is TGTGCCAGCAGCTTAGAGCCGGACAGGGGAGAGACCCAGTACTTC. Encoded protein: CASSLEPDRGETQYF.

With regard to this clone: One end of the junction fails to match germline, which may point to a read error. The chain uses TRBV27 and TRBJ2-7; D gene unclear. Per the germline V gene, CDR1 is MNHEY and CDR2 is SMNVEV (reference sequence). There are 14 residues in the CDR3. The CDR3 DNA reads TGTGCCAGCAGTCCCATGAGGAGCTCCGACGAGCAGTACTTC. It yields the protein CASSPMRSSDEQYF.

The rearrangement joins TRBV18 to TRBJ1-1, with TRBD1 identical over 9 bases. The J call is doubtful: the DNA matches TRBJ2-2 better. The CDR3 contains 17 residues. Germline CDR1 KGHSH, CDR2 LQKENI. The CDR3 here is CASSQQTGGSSTGELFF. Written as DNA, the CDR3 is TGTGCCAGCTCACAACAAACAGGGGGCTCTTCCACCGGGGAGCTGTTTTTT.

This chain uses TRBV5-1 with TRBJ2-5; 9 nucleotides match TRBD1. V shed 5 bases and J 5 bases; nucleotides not matched to a gene: 7. The CDR3 has 14 residues. Germline CDR1 SGHRS, CDR2 YFSETQ. CDR3 sequence reads: CASRWGQGMETQYF. CDR3 DNA: TGCGCCAGCAGATGGGGACAGGGAATGGAGACCCAGTACTTC.

This clone occurred once. The chain recombines TRBV27 with TRBJ1-2; 7 nucleotides align to TRBD1. This CDR3 spans 14 amino acids. V lost 6 bases and J lost 1; bases outside the gene matches: 5. Germline V gene sequence: CDR1 MNHEY, CDR2 SMNVEV (reference sequence). The CDR3 coding sequence is TGTGCCAGCAGGCCGGGACAGCTTAACTATGGCTACACCTTC. Translated: CASRPGQLNYGYTF.

This clone has more than one count but fewer than ten. The V gene is TRBV5-8, the J gene TRBJ2-1; D ambiguous. The CDR3 is 13 residues long. Trimming took off 4 bases at V and 6 bases at J, with 11 bases between the two ends. The V gene's germline CDR1 is SGHTS and CDR2 YDEGEE. The CDR3 loop reads CASSPTWGNEQFF. DNA for the CDR3: TGTGCCAGCAGCCCGACATGGGGCAATGAGCAGTTCTTC.

The gene calls are TRBV27 and TRBJ2-1, with D perhaps matching TRBD2 (5 bases). The germline CDR1 and CDR2 sequences are MNHEY and SMNVEV (reference sequence). Trimming took 4 bases from V and 0 from J, leaving 16 bases between them. This CDR3 region has 17 residues. CDR3: CASSSTSRGNSYNEQFF. The CDR3 bases are TGTGCCAGCAGTTCCACAAGTCGGGGTAACTCCTACAATGAGCAGTTCTTC.

The chain joins TRBV28 to TRBJ1-2; 7 bases align to TRBD1. Germline CDR1 MDHEN, CDR2 SYDVKM. V was clipped by 6 bases and J by 4 bases; unmatched bases: 17. The CDR3 is 17 residues long. CDR3 region: CASSFLGGRQGGYGYTF. For the CDR3, the DNA is TGTGCCAGCAGCTTTTTGGGGGGGAGACAGGGAGGCTATGGCTACACCTTC.

This rearrangement joins TRBV7-2 to TRBJ2-2; a possible D gene is TRBD1 (6 bases). Germline loops: CDR1 SGHTA, CDR2 FQGNSA. Between the trimmed V and J ends, which lost 5 bases and 0 bases, there was a span of 13 bases. CDR3 length: 16 amino acids. The CDR3 region is CASSPPGQSNTGELFF. CDR3 nucleotide sequence: TGTGCCAGCAGCCCGCCGGGACAATCGAACACCGGGGAGCTGTTTTTT.

The V gene is TRBV27, the J gene TRBJ1-6; 9 bases are shared with TRBD1. V lost 2 bases, J lost 6 bases, and 2 bases stayed unmatched. The CDR3 has 15 residues. Germline-derived CDR1 and CDR2 are MNHEY and SMNVEV (reference sequence). The CDR3 loop is CASSLGDRVNSPLHF. The DNA of the CDR3 is TGTGCCAGCAGTTTAGGGGACAGGGTTAATTCACCCCTCCACTTT.

This chain joins TRBV7-9 and TRBJ2-7; D possibly corresponds to TRBD1 (5 bases). The germline V gene encodes CDR1 SEHNR and CDR2 FQNEAQ (reference sequence). V was pared by 6 bases and J by 3 bases, with 12 bases between. The CDR3 covers 13 residues. The CDR3 DNA follows: TGTGCCAGCAGGGACAATTTGAACTACGAGCAGTACTTC. This encodes CASRDNLNYEQYF.

The table lists this clone with a few counts. This chain uses TRBV4-1 with TRBJ1-5, with a possible D match to TRBD1 (6 bases). Germline loops: CDR1 MGHRA, CDR2 YSYEKL. V lost 4 bases and J lost 1, with 14 bases in between. The CDR3 is 16 residues long. The CDR3 spells CASSPVGGASNQPQHF. CDR3 in DNA: TGCGCCAGCAGCCCCGTCGGGGGGGCGAGCAATCAGCCCCAGCATTTT.

This chain joins TRBV6-8 and TRBJ2-7; D ambiguous. Looked up from germline, CDR1 is MNHGY and CDR2 is SAAAGT. The CDR3 covers 10 residues. The V gene lost 10 bases and the J gene lost 1 base, with 5 bases spanning the gap. CDR3 amino acids: CATPSYEQYF. As DNA, the CDR3 is TGTGCCACACCGTCCTACGAGCAGTACTTC.

The chain joins TRBV18 to TRBJ1-1; weak D call: TRBD1 (6 bases). The CDR3 has 13 residues. Trimming stripped 3 bases from V and 1 base from J, with 6 bases between. Germline V gene sequence: CDR1 KGHSH, CDR2 LQKENI. Here the CDR3 reads CASSPGQNTEAFF. The CDR3 DNA reads TGTGCCAGCTCACCGGGACAGAACACTGAAGCTTTCTTT.

As to this clone: The sample contains more than one DNA sequence encoding this CDR3. The genes are TRBV29-1 and TRBJ1-1; D remains ambiguous. Germline V gene data show CDR1 as SQVTM and CDR2 as ANQGSEA. Between the trimmed V and J ends, which lost 6 bases and 1 base, there was a span of 15 bases. The CDR3 consists of 14 residues. The CDR3 protein is CSVEPPARNTEAFF. The DNA for the CDR3 is TGCAGCGTCGAACCCCCAGCGAGGAACACTGAAGCTTTCTTT.

This clone has more than one count but fewer than ten. The J gene is TRBJ1-1, the V gene TRBV18, with D uncertain. Germline V gene data show CDR1 as KGHSH and CDR2 as LQKENI. The germline V and J ends were trimmed by 2 bases and 3 bases, with 13 bases remaining between them. The CDR3 loop spans 15 amino acids. DNA of the CDR3: TGTGCCAGCTCACCATTGCCGGGTTCGGACACTGAAGCTTTCTTT. This sequence encodes CASSPLPGSDTEAFF.

The chain couples TRBV19 to TRBJ2-3; D possibly corresponds to TRBD1 (5 bases). The germline V and J ends were trimmed by 3 bases and 0 bases, with 10 bases remaining between them. Germline lookup yields CDR1 LNHDA and CDR2 SQIVND (reference sequence). This CDR3 is built from 15 residues. CDR3 sequence: CASSIGDSSTDTQYF. The DNA of the CDR3 is TGTGCCAGTAGTATCGGCGACAGTAGCACAGATACGCAGTATTTT.

The V and J genes are TRBV10-3 and TRBJ1-1, with D tentatively TRBD1 (6 bases). This CDR3 region has 14 residues. Germline V lookup: CDR1 ENHRY, CDR2 SYGVKD. Trimming stripped 2 bases from V and 1 base from J, with 8 bases between. CDR3 DNA: TGTGCCATCAGTGAGGGACAGACGAACACTGAAGCTTTCTTT. Residues: CAISEGQTNTEAFF.

This sequence joins TRBV5-1 and TRBJ1-3, with 9 bases matching TRBD1. CDR1 SGHRS and CDR2 YFSETQ come from the germline V gene. This CDR3 spans 16 amino acids. The V segment lost 4 bases and the J segment 1 base; nucleotides outside the gene matches: 6. The CDR3 DNA follows: TGCGCCAGCAGCCCACAGGGGGCTCGGTCTGGAAACACCATATATTTT. This sequence encodes CASSPQGARSGNTIYF.

The V call is TRBV29-1, the J call TRBJ2-1, with 8 bases fitting TRBD1. The germline gives CDR1 SQVTM, CDR2 ANQGSEA. The CDR3 covers 16 residues. The J segment lost 8 bases and the V segment lost 3 bases, leaving 15 bases of the junction unmatched. The CDR3 is CSVEVFLQGVLDEQFF. The CDR3 DNA sequence: TGCAGCGTTGAGGTGTTCTTACAGGGGGTACTTGATGAGCAGTTCTTC.